This entry features one T cell receptor (beta chain) sequence. Its antigen is currently unknown. The CDR3 runs to 13 residues. The germline V gene has CDR1 MNHEY and CDR2 SVGAGI. Losses at the gene ends were 6 bases for V and 5 bases for J; bases not matched to a gene: 5. This sample was included in a study of early stage breast cancer tumors. Study in general: Of some 16 invasive breast tumors, twelve were hormone receptor-positive, HER2-negative. Invasive lobular carcinomas made up about 30% of the 12 ER+/PR+/HER2- tumors. Points from the study as a whole: In 14 of 16 patients, blood comparison separated tumor from normal breast. Chain pairing and CD4, CD8 or FOXP3 expression were not captured.

TCRdb keeps only in-frame clones here, not all; method: immunoSEQ multiplex PCR. The data contain about 51,000 clones, around 80% of them singletons. The chain couples TRBV6-5 to TRBJ2-5; 8 bases fit TRBD2. Sequenced: blood. The source is a person in their forties with breast cancer. CDR3: CASSPGLDETQYF. In nucleotides, the CDR3 is TGTGCCAGCAGCCCGGGACTAGATGAGACCCAGTACTTC.